A selection of T cell receptor beta chains follows, all from one sample in a study of blood T cells in healthy people across ages. TCRdb called the 5' RACE reads again in MiXCR, with one record for every CDR3 protein. Found here are 1,500,000 or so distinct CDR3 sequences, approximately 59% of them singletons; the top ten hold about 6.7%. Specimen: blood. The source of these receptors is a man aged 18-30 years in good health. Both conserved end residues are part of each CDR3. A D gene is named only where the DNA matches it firmly. Expanded clones are given a class, and other clones once, few, many or no size at all.

v_call	clone_size	j_call	d_call	cdr3_aa	cdr3_nt
TRBV20-1	few	TRBJ2-7	TRBD2	CSARDPTGLAGSPYEQYF	TGCAGTGCTAGAGATCCTACGGGACTAGCGGGGAGTCCCTACGAGCAGTACTTC
TRBV20-1	NA	TRBJ2-1	TRBD1	CSAPPGQDYNEQFF	TGCAGTGCCCCCCCGGGACAGGACTACAATGAGCAGTTCTTC
TRBV5-1	NA	TRBJ2-6	NA	CASSSQGGSGANVLTF	TGCGCCAGCAGCTCTCAGGGGGGCTCTGGGGCCAACGTCCTGACTTTC
TRBV10-3	NA	TRBJ2-6	NA	CAIKGGSGANVLTF	TGTGCCATCAAGGGGGGATCTGGGGCCAACGTCCTGACTTTC
TRBV29-1	NA	TRBJ2-7	NA	CSVGGVASSEQYF	TGCAGCGTAGGGGGTGTTGCGTCCTCCGAGCAGTACTTC
TRBV9	NA	TRBJ1-1	NA	CASSVWSENTEAFF	TGTGCCAGCAGCGTCTGGTCCGAGAACACTGAAGCTTTCTTT
TRBV5-5	many	TRBJ2-3	TRBD1	CASSPGQGNTDTQYF	TGTGCCAGCAGCCCCGGACAGGGTAACACAGATACGCAGTATTTT
TRBV15	NA	TRBJ2-1	TRBD2	CATSRDLGLAEYEQFF	TGTGCCACCAGCAGAGATCTTGGACTAGCGGAATATGAGCAGTTCTTC
TRBV20-1	NA	TRBJ2-3	TRBD2	CSARSSGGVLTSTDTQYF	TGCAGTGCTAGGTCTAGCGGGGGGGTACTTACTAGCACAGATACGCAGTATTTT
TRBV12-3/TRBV12-4	NA	TRBJ2-7	TRBD2	CASTLGGTSYEQYF	TGTGCCAGCACCCTCGGGGGGACCTCCTACGAGCAGTACTTC
TRBV6-4	NA	TRBJ2-7	TRBD2	CASSEAGGNEQYF	TGTGCCAGCAGTGAGGCGGGAGGGAACGAGCAGTACTTC
TRBV4-1	NA	TRBJ1-4	NA	CASSQVTLPGEKLFF	TGCGCCAGCAGCCAAGTAACTCTCCCCGGGGAAAAACTGTTTTTT
TRBV3-1	few	TRBJ1-4	NA	CASSQGLSNEKLFF	TGTGCCAGCAGCCAAGGACTGTCTAATGAAAAACTGTTTTTT
TRBV3-1	NA	TRBJ2-1	TRBD2	CASSQAGLADNNEQFF	TGTGCCAGCAGCCAAGCCGGACTAGCGGACAACAATGAGCAGTTCTTC
TRBV27	NA	TRBJ2-3	TRBD2	CASSLLAGDPRTDTQYF	TGTGCCAGCAGTTTACTAGCGGGGGACCCTCGCACAGATACGCAGTATTTT
TRBV27	once	TRBJ2-7	NA	CASSGGYLYEQYF	TGTGCCAGCAGTGGCGGTTATCTCTACGAGCAGTACTTC
TRBV5-5	NA	TRBJ1-2	NA	CASSLDSWDSYTF	TGTGCCAGCAGCTTGGACAGCTGGGACAGCTACACCTTC
TRBV29-1	NA	TRBJ2-7	NA	CSVAPSSSYEQYF	TGCAGCGTTGCCCCCTCTAGCTCCTACGAGCAGTACTTC
TRBV27	NA	TRBJ2-5	TRBD1	CASSDTGTGGGKTQYF	TGTGCCAGCAGTGACACCGGGACAGGGGGTGGTAAGACCCAGTACTTC
TRBV4-2	NA	TRBJ1-2	NA	CASSPGDFSYGYTF	TGTGCCAGCAGCCCAGGCGATTTCAGCTATGGCTACACCTTC
TRBV9	NA	TRBJ1-5	NA	CASGTSNQPQHF	TGTGCCAGCGGAACGAGCAATCAGCCCCAGCATTTT
TRBV3-1	NA	TRBJ2-7	NA	CASSPLLISYEQYF	TGTGCCAGCAGCCCCCTATTAATCTCCTACGAGCAGTACTTC
TRBV4-3	many	TRBJ1-5	TRBD1	CASSPGTASNQPQHF	TGCGCCAGCAGCCCAGGGACAGCTAGCAATCAGCCCCAGCATTTT
TRBV5-1	NA	TRBJ2-1	NA	CASSSGLESIFEQFF	TGCGCCAGTAGCTCAGGACTCGAGAGCATTTTCGAGCAGTTCTTC
TRBV7-9	NA	TRBJ2-7	TRBD2	CASSLGLAGGVDYEQYF	TGTGCCAGCAGCTTAGGACTAGCGGGAGGTGTTGACTACGAGCAGTACTTC
TRBV2	few	TRBJ2-1	TRBD2	CATPGLAGTNEQFF	TGTGCCACCCCGGGACTAGCGGGCACCAATGAGCAGTTCTTC
TRBV6-2/TRBV6-3	NA	TRBJ1-5	NA	CASSFPVSGQPQHF	TGTGCCAGCAGTTTTCCGGTTTCGGGCCAGCCCCAGCATTTT
TRBV7-8	few	TRBJ1-5	TRBD1	CASSSVDRGYQPQHF	TGTGCCAGCAGCTCCGTAGACAGGGGGTATCAGCCCCAGCATTTT
TRBV4-3	few	TRBJ2-7	NA	CASSQSFGTYEQYF	TGCGCCAGCAGCCAATCCTTTGGAACCTACGAGCAGTACTTC
TRBV20-1	NA	TRBJ2-7	TRBD1	CSARYEQGASRGEQYF	TGCAGTGCTAGATATGAACAGGGGGCATCTAGGGGCGAGCAGTACTTC
TRBV11-2	NA	TRBJ1-1	NA	CASSPAPYGEAFF	TGTGCCAGCAGCCCCGCCCCCTACGGTGAAGCTTTCTTT
TRBV20-1	NA	TRBJ2-7	TRBD2	CSATAGTSGYEQYF	TGCAGTGCTACCGCCGGGACTAGCGGCTACGAGCAGTACTTC
TRBV28	few	TRBJ2-7	TRBD1	CASSLRTGGDEQYF	TGTGCCAGCAGTCTAAGGACAGGGGGGGACGAGCAGTACTTC
TRBV12-3/TRBV12-4	few	TRBJ2-3	TRBD2	CASSQIAGPGTDTQYF	TGTGCCAGCAGCCAGATAGCGGGGCCCGGCACAGATACGCAGTATTTT
TRBV10-3	NA	TRBJ1-6	TRBD1	CAISESVRGPDSPLHF	TGTGCCATCAGTGAGTCGGTCAGGGGGCCAGATTCACCCCTCCACTTT
TRBV4-2	NA	TRBJ2-1	TRBD2	CASSQDPASGNEQFF	TGTGCCAGCAGCCAAGATCCGGCTAGCGGCAATGAGCAGTTCTTC
TRBV7-2	once	TRBJ2-5	NA	CASSVNSETQYF	TGTGCCAGCAGCGTGAATTCGGAGACCCAGTACTTC
TRBV12-3/TRBV12-4	few	TRBJ1-5	TRBD1	CASSDGWTGEKHF	TGTGCCAGCAGTGATGGGTGGACAGGGGAAAAGCATTTT
TRBV5-6	many	TRBJ1-6	TRBD1	CASSLRDSPLNSPLHF	TGTGCCAGCAGCCTCCGGGACAGTCCCTTAAATTCACCCCTCCACTTT
TRBV15	NA	TRBJ1-2	NA	CATSRDLRAGALGGYTF	TGTGCCACCAGCAGAGATCTCCGGGCAGGAGCCCTAGGAGGCTACACCTTC
TRBV7-2	NA	TRBJ1-2	TRBD1	CASSFVQGARLTYGYTF	TGTGCCAGCAGCTTCGTTCAGGGGGCGCGCTTGACCTATGGCTACACCTTC
TRBV6-4	NA	TRBJ1-2	TRBD1	CASRRQGSWGYTF	TGTGCCAGCAGAAGACAGGGGTCTTGGGGCTACACCTTC
TRBV19	NA	TRBJ1-2	TRBD1	CASSIDRGYGYTF	TGTGCCAGTAGTATCGACAGGGGATATGGCTACACCTTC
TRBV28	NA	TRBJ2-7	TRBD2	CASSFPLRLAESVYEQYF	TGTGCCAGCAGTTTCCCTCTTAGACTAGCGGAGTCCGTCTACGAGCAGTACTTC
TRBV27	few	TRBJ1-6	NA	CASSFSGQMSSYNSPLHF	TGTGCCAGCAGTTTCTCTGGACAGATGAGCTCCTATAATTCACCCCTCCACTTT
TRBV27	NA	TRBJ1-1	NA	CASSALLGAHTEAFF	TGTGCCAGCAGTGCCCTTTTGGGGGCCCACACTGAAGCTTTCTTT